Listed below are T cell receptor beta chains from one sample, sequenced in a study of long-term antiretroviral therapy in people with HIV. Generated by immunoSEQ multiplex PCR, the TCRdb table keeps only in-frame clones and is missing some. The table has tens of thousands of clones, roughly nine tenths seen once; the top ten hold approximately 5.3%. The sequences come from unsorted PBMCs, collected 0.1 years before starting antiretroviral therapy. These receptors all stem from a woman aged 45-65 years with HIV. The CDR3 runs from the conserved cysteine through the conserved F or W. Each record gives: J gene, D gene, V gene, clone size, CDR3 protein, CDR3 DNA. The D gene is left open where the match is weak. Some rows mark clone size as missing; the rest say once, few, many or name a class of expanded clone.

j_call: TRBJ1-2
d_call: NA
v_call: TRBV11-2
clone_size: few
cdr3_aa: CASSQRNYGYTF
cdr3_nt: TGTGCCAGCAGCCAGCGCAACTATGGCTACACCTTC

j_call: TRBJ1-5
d_call: TRBD1
v_call: TRBV27
clone_size: NA
cdr3_aa: CASSLLGQGSDQPQHF
cdr3_nt: TGTGCCAGCAGTTTATTGGGACAGGGGTCCGATCAGCCCCAGCATTTT

j_call: TRBJ1-1
d_call: NA
v_call: TRBV4-1
clone_size: NA
cdr3_aa: CASSQVGRGMNTEAFF
cdr3_nt: TGCGCCAGCAGCCAAGTTGGTCGGGGGATGAACACTGAAGCTTTCTTT

j_call: TRBJ1-6
d_call: NA
v_call: TRBV5-4
clone_size: NA
cdr3_aa: CASREGLNSPLHF
cdr3_nt: TGTGCCAGCAGGGAGGGGCTGAATTCACCCCTCCACTTT

j_call: TRBJ2-7
d_call: TRBD1
v_call: TRBV18
clone_size: NA
cdr3_aa: CASSPGQSTYEQYF
cdr3_nt: TGTGCCAGCTCACCGGGACAGTCGACCTACGAGCAGTACTTC

j_call: TRBJ1-2
d_call: NA
v_call: TRBV27
clone_size: few
cdr3_aa: CASSPLPTPEGYTF
cdr3_nt: TGTGCCAGCAGTCCCCTGCCGACGCCTGAGGGCTACACCTTC

j_call: TRBJ2-3
d_call: NA
v_call: TRBV18
clone_size: NA
cdr3_aa: CASSPSSEGTDTQYF
cdr3_nt: TGTGCCAGCTCACCATCGAGTGAAGGCACAGATACGCAGTATTTT

j_call: TRBJ1-5
d_call: TRBD1
v_call: TRBV4-3
clone_size: NA
cdr3_aa: CASSPRDSWGNQPQHF
cdr3_nt: TGCGCCAGCAGCCCTAGGGACAGTTGGGGCAATCAGCCCCAGCATTTT

j_call: TRBJ2-5
d_call: TRBD1
v_call: TRBV5-1
clone_size: NA
cdr3_aa: CASSPGDRGQVETQYF
cdr3_nt: TGCGCCAGCAGCCCCGGGGACAGGGGGCAGGTAGAGACCCAGTACTTC

j_call: TRBJ2-4
d_call: TRBD1
v_call: TRBV5-6
clone_size: few
cdr3_aa: CASSRDSLAKNIQYF
cdr3_nt: TGTGCCAGCAGCCGGGACAGCCTGGCCAAAAACATTCAGTACTTC

j_call: TRBJ1-1
d_call: NA
v_call: TRBV10-3
clone_size: NA
cdr3_aa: CAISAANMNTEAFF
cdr3_nt: TGTGCCATCAGTGCCGCGAATATGAACACTGAAGCTTTCTTT

j_call: TRBJ2-1
d_call: NA
v_call: TRBV27
clone_size: NA
cdr3_aa: CASRQGGSYNEQFF
cdr3_nt: TGTGCCAGCAGGCAGGGGGGCTCCTACAATGAGCAGTTCTTC

j_call: TRBJ1-1
d_call: NA
v_call: TRBV28
clone_size: NA
cdr3_aa: CASSRGLTEAFF
cdr3_nt: TGTGCCAGCAGTCGGGGGCTGACTGAAGCTTTCTTT

j_call: TRBJ1-2
d_call: TRBD1
v_call: TRBV4-2
clone_size: NA
cdr3_aa: CASSQGATPGQGGYGYTF
cdr3_nt: TGTGCCAGCAGCCAAGGTGCAACACCGGGACAGGGGGGGTATGGCTACACCTTC

j_call: TRBJ1-1
d_call: TRBD1
v_call: TRBV29-1
clone_size: once
cdr3_aa: CSTGQLNTEAFF
cdr3_nt: TGCAGCACGGGACAGTTGAACACTGAAGCTTTCTTT

j_call: TRBJ1-4
d_call: NA
v_call: TRBV4-1
clone_size: NA
cdr3_aa: CASSQDGGPNEKLFF
cdr3_nt: TGCGCCAGCAGCCAAGACGGCGGCCCTAATGAAAAACTGTTTTTT

j_call: TRBJ1-2
d_call: NA
v_call: TRBV19
clone_size: NA
cdr3_aa: CASSIDDSYYGYTF
cdr3_nt: TGTGCCAGTAGTATAGACGACAGCTACTATGGCTACACCTTC

j_call: TRBJ1-1
d_call: NA
v_call: TRBV10-3
clone_size: once
cdr3_aa: CAISDSREGSEAFF
cdr3_nt: TGTGCCATCAGTGATTCCCGGGAAGGCTCTGAAGCTTTCTTT